Presented here are 20 T cell receptor beta chains from one specimen sequenced in a study of blood T cell repertoires in COVID-19. The method was immunoSEQ multiplex PCR; TCRdb's version includes in-frame clones alone and lacks a portion of them. The table shows roughly 250,000 clones, with more than 75% occurring only once. Sequencing used peripheral blood. The receptors here all came from a man between 35 and 55 years old who had recovered from COVID-19.

This clone came up once. V gene TRBV19 combines with J gene TRBJ2-3, with a possible D match to TRBD1 (6 bases). The CDR3 is 14 amino acids. Per the germline V gene, CDR1 is LNHDA and CDR2 is SQIVND (reference sequence). Between the trimmed V and J ends, which lost 7 bases and 3 bases, there was a span of 14 bases. DNA for the CDR3: TGTGCCAGTAACCTGGGGGCGAGGACAGATACGCAGTATTTT. Its translation: CASNLGARTDTQYF.

This chain uses TRBV10-2 with TRBJ2-1; TRBD2 aligns across 11 bases. With 0 bases clipped from V and 4 bases from J, the junction kept 5 bases outside the gene matches. This CDR3 is 17 amino acids long. Per the germline V gene, CDR1 is WSHSY and CDR2 is SAAADI. CDR3 bases: TGCGCCAGCAGTGAGTCTGGACTAGCGGGTGGTTACAATGAGCAGTTCTTC. It codes for CASSESGLAGGYNEQFF.

The rearrangement links TRBV24-1 to TRBJ2-1; TRBD2 might be the D (5 bases). The CDR3 runs 16 residues. CDR1 and CDR2 from the germline V gene are KGHDR and SFDVKD. Trimming removed 5 bases from V and 7 bases from J, with 20 bases in between. CDR3 protein: CATSGGSDLIRNEQFF. The CDR3 DNA is TGTGCCACCAGTGGAGGGTCCGACCTTATTCGGAATGAGCAGTTCTTC.

The J gene is TRBJ2-3, the V gene TRBV9, with 7 bases fitting TRBD2. The CDR3 sequence is 16 residues long. From germline, CDR1 is SGDLS and CDR2 YYNGEE. Germline trimming cut 0 bases from V and 6 bases from J; bases unmatched to any gene: 10. CDR3 in amino acids: CASSVAEGGRYDTQYF. The CDR3 DNA reads as TGTGCCAGCAGCGTAGCTGAGGGAGGGAGATATGATACGCAGTATTTT.

V and J are TRBV13 and TRBJ2-2; 7 positions agree with TRBD2. The CDR3 loop spans 14 amino acids. V lost 7 bases, J lost 5 bases, and 7 bases stayed unmatched. The germline CDR1 and CDR2 sequences are PRHDT and FYEKMQ (reference sequence). CDR3 region: CASTPIGGTGELFF. The CDR3 DNA reads TGTGCCAGCACCCCAATCGGGGGGACCGGGGAGCTGTTTTTT.

This chain links TRBV10-3 with TRBJ2-4, with D possibly being TRBD1 (6 bases). Germline CDR1 ENHRY, CDR2 SYGVKD. CDR3 length equals 16 residues. V lost 4 bases, J lost 0 bases, and 13 bases lay in between. CDR3 coding DNA: TGTGCCATCAGTGTCGACAGGTCGTTAGCCAAAAACATTCAGTACTTC. Translated: CAISVDRSLAKNIQYF.

This clone has just one count. The chain links TRBV5-4 to TRBJ2-7; TRBD2 matches 12 bases. This CDR3 is built from 15 residues. Germline loops: CDR1 SGHNT, CDR2 YYREEE (reference sequence). With V trimmed by 4 bases and J by 2 bases, 4 bases remained unmatched. The CDR3 coding sequence is TGTGCCAGCAGCCCACTAGCGGGGGGAACCTACGAGCAGTACTTC. Translating gives CASSPLAGGTYEQYF.

V gene TRBV5-1 combines with J gene TRBJ2-1; 10 nucleotides agree with TRBD2. The ends lost 5 bases at V and 7 bases at J; junction bases unmatched: 9. Per germline, CDR1 SGHRS and CDR2 YFSETQ. The CDR3 sequence is 15 residues long. CDR3 sequence (DNA): TGCGCCAGCAGGTTAGCGGGGGGCTCTTCGAATGAGCAGTTCTTC. Residues: CASRLAGGSSNEQFF.

The V call is TRBV4-3, the J call TRBJ2-1, with 8 positions matching TRBD2. The CDR3 is 17 residues long. J lost 0 bases, V lost 2 bases, and 6 bases had no gene match. Per germline, CDR1 LGHNA and CDR2 YSLEER. In nucleotides, the CDR3 is TGCGCCAGCAGCCAATTTAGCGGGGCGAGCTCCTACAATGAGCAGTTCTTC. Its protein is CASSQFSGASSYNEQFF.

The V and J genes are TRBV7-3 and TRBJ1-1; 10 bases are shared with TRBD1. This CDR3 spans 17 amino acids. The V segment lost 1 base and the J segment 5 bases; nucleotides outside the gene matches: 10. Germline V gene data show CDR1 as SGHTA and CDR2 as FQGTGA. The CDR3 sequence is CASSLIVGTGVATEAFF. The CDR3 region has the DNA TGTGCCAGCAGCTTAATTGTCGGGACAGGGGTCGCGACTGAAGCTTTCTTT.

This chain joins TRBV29-1 and TRBJ2-5, with TRBD2 identical over 7 bases. The V gene's germline CDR1 is SQVTM and CDR2 ANQGSEA. Losses at the gene ends were 4 bases for V and 4 bases for J; bases not matched to a gene: 3. This CDR3 has 12 residues. CDR3 in amino acids: CSVVASGETQYF. CDR3 nucleotide sequence: TGCAGCGTTGTTGCTAGCGGAGAGACCCAGTACTTC.

CDR3 protein: CASSSYRMPLHF. CDR3 DNA: TGTGCCAGCAGTTCCTATCGAATGCCCCTCCACTTT. The J gene is TRBJ1-6, the V gene TRBV27; D uncertain. The CDR3 totals 12 residues. V was clipped by 4 bases and J by 13 bases, with 11 bases between them. From germline, CDR1 is MNHEY and CDR2 SMNVEV (reference sequence).

The chain joins TRBV7-2 to TRBJ2-5; tentative D call: TRBD2 (6 bases). The CDR3 runs to 16 residues. CDR1 and CDR2 from the germline V gene are SGHTA and FQGNSA. Trimming left V 2 bases short and J 4 bases short, with 17 bases between. CDR3 DNA sequence: TGTGCCAGCAGCTTAACCCCCGGACTACGAACAGAGACCCAGTACTTC. It translates to CASSLTPGLRTETQYF. Variable domain in full (rest from reference TRBV7-2 and TRBJ2-5): GAGVSQSPSNKVTEKGKDVELRCDPISGHTALYWYRQSLGQGLEFLIYFQGNSAPDKSGLPSDRFSAERTGGSVSTLTIQRTQQEDSAVYLCASSLTPGLRTETQYFGPGTRLLVL.

This clone was seen a single time. The J gene is TRBJ1-6, the V gene TRBV9; D is unclear. Germline V CDR1 and CDR2: SGDLS, YYNGEE. V lost 2 bases, J lost 8 bases, and 11 bases lay in between. This CDR3 region has 14 residues. The CDR3 region is CASSVGPGYSPLHF. The DNA of the CDR3 is TGTGCCAGCAGCGTGGGCCCGGGATATTCACCCCTCCACTTT.

The rearrangement links TRBV7-8 to TRBJ2-2; the D gene is possibly TRBD2 (5 bases). CDR3 length equals 15 residues. CDR1 and CDR2 from the germline V gene are SGHVS and FQNEAQ. Trimming removed 3 bases at V and 4 bases at J, with 12 bases between. CDR3 amino acids: CASSLWGVGTGELFF. CDR3 sequence (DNA): TGTGCCAGCAGCTTGTGGGGAGTGGGCACCGGGGAGCTGTTTTTT. The full variable domain, rest sourced from reference TRBV7-8 and TRBJ2-2, is GAGVSQSPRYKVAKRGQDVALRCDPISGHVSLFWYQQALGQGPEFLTYFQNEAQLDKSGLPSDRFFAERPEGSVSTLKIQRTQQEDSAVYLCASSLWGVGTGELFFGEGSRLTVL.

The chain carries TRBV5-6 and TRBJ2-5, with 9 bases that match TRBD2. The CDR3 extends over 17 amino acids. Germline V gives CDR1 SGHDT, CDR2 YYEEEE. Trimming cost V 6 bases and J 4 bases; bases outside gene matches: 16. The CDR3 reads CASTRGREGFFRETQYF. As DNA, the CDR3 is TGTGCCAGCACCCGCGGGCGGGAGGGCTTTTTTCGAGAGACCCAGTACTTC.

The rearrangement joins TRBV2 to TRBJ2-1, with D uncertain. Trimming left V 6 bases short and J 10 bases short, with 22 bases between. CDR1 and CDR2 from the germline V gene are SNHLY and FYNNEI. CDR3 size: 15 residues. CDR3 loop: CASRPLGSTISEQFF. CDR3 DNA sequence: TGTGCCAGCAGGCCTTTGGGTAGCACAATTTCGGAGCAGTTCTTC.

The rearrangement uses TRBV7-8 and TRBJ1-2; D uncertain. Germline CDR1 reads SGHVS; CDR2 reads FQNEAQ. The V end lost 7 bases, the J end lost 4 bases, and 7 bases lay between the germline ends. CDR3 length: 11 residues. In DNA form, the CDR3 reads TGTGCCAGCAATCGGTTCTATGGCTACACCTTC. This gives the protein CASNRFYGYTF.

This chain connects TRBV7-3 to TRBJ2-2; 7 nucleotides align to TRBD2. The germline V gene has CDR1 SGHTA and CDR2 FQGTGA. CDR3 length equals 16 residues. The junction had 8 bases not matched to a gene; V was cut back by 1 base and J by 6 bases. The CDR3 region is CASSLIGGSASGELFF. The CDR3, as DNA: TGTGCCAGCAGCTTAATAGGCGGGAGCGCTTCCGGGGAGCTGTTTTTT.

This clone was counted once. V and J are TRBV4-1 and TRBJ2-3; 8 bases line up with TRBD2. Germline lookup yields CDR1 MGHRA and CDR2 YSYEKL. V shed 4 bases, J shed 6 bases, and the junction held 9 bases outside the gene matches. This CDR3 region has 15 residues. CDR3 amino acids: CASSLLPGGLDTQYF. CDR3 bases: TGCGCCAGCAGCCTGTTACCGGGGGGGCTTGATACGCAGTATTTT.